Below are 10 T cell receptor beta chains sequenced from a single sample in a study of CD8+ T cells in alopecia areata. Following extraction, RNA underwent reverse transcription to cDNA, which served as the sequencing template. The method was immunoSEQ multiplex PCR; TCRdb's version includes in-frame clones alone and lacks a portion of them. This sample has 100,000 to 150,000 clones; roughly 50% occur once, and the top ten carry roughly a tenth. The source material was NKG2D-low CD8+ T cells sorted from blood. The receptors were sampled from a human donor with alopecia areata.

The chain combines TRBV14 with TRBJ2-5; 15 bases are a match to TRBD2. The ends lost 0 bases at V and 4 bases at J; junction bases unmatched: 0. CDR3 size: 16 residues. Looked up from germline, CDR1 is SGHDN and CDR2 is FVKESK. As DNA, the CDR3 is TGTGCCAGCAGCCAAGAGGGACTAGCGGGAGGAGAGACCCAGTACTTC. This sequence encodes CASSQEGLAGGETQYF.

This rearrangement joins TRBV19 to TRBJ2-2; 7 bases fit TRBD1. Trimming cost V 7 bases and J 8 bases; bases outside gene matches: 10. The CDR3 spans 14 residues. Germline CDR1 and CDR2: LNHDA and SQIVND (reference sequence). CDR3 nucleotides: TGTGCCAGTATTCCTGGGACAGAGAGAGGGGAGCTGTTTTTT. As protein: CASIPGTERGELFF.

The V call is TRBV29-1, the J call TRBJ1-2; D is undetermined. V was cut by 3 bases and J by 6 bases, with 8 bases left in between. Germline V gives CDR1 SQVTM, CDR2 ANQGSEA. The CDR3 runs to 11 residues. For the CDR3, the DNA is TGCAGCGTTGAGGAGGGAAATGGCTACACCTTC. The encoded protein is CSVEEGNGYTF.

This chain joins TRBV29-1 and TRBJ2-1, with a possible D match to TRBD2 (5 bases). The CDR3 has 17 residues. V lost 5 bases to trimming and J lost 0 bases, with 20 bases between them. Per the germline V gene, CDR1 is SQVTM and CDR2 is ANQGSEA. DNA for the CDR3: TGCAGCGTTCGGGGATTTCCGAACCCGAGCTCCTACAATGAGCAGTTCTTC. This sequence encodes CSVRGFPNPSSYNEQFF.

This chain joins TRBV29-1 and TRBJ2-7, with D maybe TRBD2 (6 bases). This CDR3 has 13 residues. Germline values: CDR1 SQVTM, CDR2 ANQGSEA. V was clipped by 8 bases and J by 5 bases, with 19 bases between them. The CDR3 here is CSTPELALHEQYF. The DNA of the CDR3 is TGCAGCACACCCGAACTAGCCCTCCACGAGCAGTACTTC.

V usage is TRBV15 and J usage is TRBJ2-5; D may match TRBD1 or TRBD2 (5 bases each). Trimming cost V 0 bases and J 4 bases, with 12 bases left between them. The length of the CDR3 is 15 residues. In germline, CDR1 is LNHNV, CDR2 YYDKDF (reference sequence). The CDR3 DNA reads as TGTGCCACCAGCAGAGACCGGGGCCGCCCAGAGACCCAGTACTTC. Protein sequence: CATSRDRGRPETQYF.

The chain is built from TRBV27 and TRBJ1-1; tentative D call: TRBD1 (6 bases). CDR1 and CDR2 (germline): MNHEY, SMNVEV (reference sequence). The V gene lost 2 bases and the J gene lost 4 bases, with 14 bases spanning the gap. CDR3 length: 15 amino acids. CDR3 amino acids: CASSLAAGGGTEAFF. The CDR3 nucleotides are TGTGCCAGCAGTTTAGCCGCGGGGGGCGGCACTGAAGCTTTCTTT.

J is TRBJ1-2 and V is TRBV4-1, with 8 bases aligning to TRBD1. The CDR3 extends over 15 amino acids. V lost 3 bases, J lost 2 bases, and 5 bases stayed unmatched. The germline V gene has CDR1 MGHRA and CDR2 YSYEKL. In DNA, the CDR3 is TGCGCCAGCAGCCAGGGGGACAGGACCAACTATGGCTACACCTTC. It is translated as CASSQGDRTNYGYTF.

Of note for this clone: Other DNA sequences in this specimen translate into the identical CDR3. V gene TRBV29-1 combines with J gene TRBJ1-1; weak D call: TRBD1 (5 bases). Looked up from germline, CDR1 is SQVTM and CDR2 is ANQGSEA. The CDR3 loop spans 12 amino acids. The V gene lost 7 bases and the J gene lost 0 bases, with 9 bases spanning the gap. DNA for the CDR3: TGCAGCGGTAGGGGAATGAACACTGAAGCTTTCTTT. Protein sequence: CSGRGMNTEAFF. The full variable domain, with the rest looked up from reference TRBV29-1 and TRBJ1-1, is SAVISQKPSRDICQRGTSLTIQCQVDSQVTMMFWYRQQPGQSLTLIATANQGSEATYESGFVIDKFPISRPNLTFSTLTVSNMSPEDSSIYLCSGRGMNTEAFFGQGTRLTVV.

The chain uses TRBV6-5 and TRBJ2-3; D call uncertain. Deletions cut 6 bases from V and 2 bases from J, with 12 bases between. This CDR3 is 14 amino acids long. CDR1 is MNHEY and CDR2 is SVGAGI in the germline V gene. CDR3 DNA: TGTGCCAGCAGCCCAGCGACGGACACAGATACGCAGTATTTT. Its translation is CASSPATDTDTQYF.